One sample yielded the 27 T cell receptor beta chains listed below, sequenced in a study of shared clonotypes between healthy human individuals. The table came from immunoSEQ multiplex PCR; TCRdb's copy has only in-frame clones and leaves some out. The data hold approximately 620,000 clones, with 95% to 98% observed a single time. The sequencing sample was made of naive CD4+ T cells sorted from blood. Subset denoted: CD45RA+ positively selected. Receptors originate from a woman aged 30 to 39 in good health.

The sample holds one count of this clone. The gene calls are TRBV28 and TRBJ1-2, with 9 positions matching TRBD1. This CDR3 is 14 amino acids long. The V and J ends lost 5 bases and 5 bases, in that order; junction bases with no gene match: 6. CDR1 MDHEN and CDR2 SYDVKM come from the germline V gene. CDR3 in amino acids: CASSLLTGGYGYTF. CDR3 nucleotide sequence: TGTGCCAGCAGTCTCTTGACAGGGGGTTATGGCTACACCTTC.

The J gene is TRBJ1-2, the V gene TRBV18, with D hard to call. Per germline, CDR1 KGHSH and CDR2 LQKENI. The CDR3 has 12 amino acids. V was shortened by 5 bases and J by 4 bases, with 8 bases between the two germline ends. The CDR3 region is CASSSESYGYTF. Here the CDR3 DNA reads TGTGCCAGCTCATCAGAGTCCTATGGCTACACCTTC.

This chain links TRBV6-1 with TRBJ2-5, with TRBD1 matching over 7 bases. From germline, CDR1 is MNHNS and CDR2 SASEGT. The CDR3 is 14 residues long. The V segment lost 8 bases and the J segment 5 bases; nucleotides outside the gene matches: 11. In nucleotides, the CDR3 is TGTGCCAGCGCAACGGGACAGTATCAGGAGACCCAGTACTTC. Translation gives CASATGQYQETQYF.

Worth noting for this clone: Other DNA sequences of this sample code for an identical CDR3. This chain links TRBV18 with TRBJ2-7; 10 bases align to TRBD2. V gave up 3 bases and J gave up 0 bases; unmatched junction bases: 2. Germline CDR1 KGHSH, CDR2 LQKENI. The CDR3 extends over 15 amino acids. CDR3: CASSPRTSGSYEQYF. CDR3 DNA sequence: TGTGCCAGCTCACCCCGGACTAGCGGCTCCTACGAGCAGTACTTC.

The CDR3 DNA sequence: TGTGCCAGCAGTACACCCCAGGGGGCCGGAGAGACCCAGTACTTC. This codes for CASSTPQGAGETQYF. This chain joins TRBV28 and TRBJ2-5; TRBD1 matches at 8 bases. The ends lost 5 bases at V and 4 bases at J; junction bases unmatched: 9. Germline lookup yields CDR1 MDHEN and CDR2 SYDVKM. This CDR3 region has 15 residues.

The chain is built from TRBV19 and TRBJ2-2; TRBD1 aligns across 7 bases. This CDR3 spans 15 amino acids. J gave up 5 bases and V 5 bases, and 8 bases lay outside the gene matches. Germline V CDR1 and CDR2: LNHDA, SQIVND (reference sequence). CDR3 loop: CASSSTGLGTGELFF. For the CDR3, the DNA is TGTGCCAGTAGTTCGACAGGGCTAGGGACCGGGGAGCTGTTTTTT.

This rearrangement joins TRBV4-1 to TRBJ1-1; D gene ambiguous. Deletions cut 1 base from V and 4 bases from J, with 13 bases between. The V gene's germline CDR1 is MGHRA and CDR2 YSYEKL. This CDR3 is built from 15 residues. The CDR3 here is CASSQVGWKSTEAFF. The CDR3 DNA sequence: TGCGCCAGCAGCCAAGTAGGGTGGAAGAGCACTGAAGCTTTCTTT.

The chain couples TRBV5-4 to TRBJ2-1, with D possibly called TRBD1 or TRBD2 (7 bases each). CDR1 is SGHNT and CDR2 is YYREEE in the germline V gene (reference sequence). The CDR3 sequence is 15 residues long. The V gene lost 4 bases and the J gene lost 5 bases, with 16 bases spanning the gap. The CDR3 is CASSPGGDKDNEQFF. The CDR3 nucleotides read TGTGCCAGCAGCCCAGGGGGGGATAAGGACAATGAGCAGTTCTTC.

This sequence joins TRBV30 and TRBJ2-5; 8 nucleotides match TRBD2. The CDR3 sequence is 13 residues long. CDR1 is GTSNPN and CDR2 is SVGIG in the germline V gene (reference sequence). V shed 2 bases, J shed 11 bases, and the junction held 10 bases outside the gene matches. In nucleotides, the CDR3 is TGTGCCTGGAGTCCGGGAGGGATGAATGAGCAGTACTTC. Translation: CAWSPGGMNEQYF.

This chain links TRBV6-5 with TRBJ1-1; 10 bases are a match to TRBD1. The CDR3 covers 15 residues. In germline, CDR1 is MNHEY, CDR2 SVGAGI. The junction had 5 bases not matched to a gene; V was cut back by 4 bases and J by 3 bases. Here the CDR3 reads CASSFGTGVDTEAFF. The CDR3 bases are TGTGCCAGCAGTTTCGGGACAGGGGTCGACACTGAAGCTTTCTTT.

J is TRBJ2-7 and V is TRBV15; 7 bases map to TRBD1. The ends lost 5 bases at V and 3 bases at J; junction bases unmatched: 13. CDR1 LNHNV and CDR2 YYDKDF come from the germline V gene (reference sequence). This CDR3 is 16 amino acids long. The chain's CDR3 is CATSDDLTGIFYEQYF. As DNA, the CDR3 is TGTGCCACCAGCGACGACCTGACAGGGATTTTCTACGAGCAGTACTTC.

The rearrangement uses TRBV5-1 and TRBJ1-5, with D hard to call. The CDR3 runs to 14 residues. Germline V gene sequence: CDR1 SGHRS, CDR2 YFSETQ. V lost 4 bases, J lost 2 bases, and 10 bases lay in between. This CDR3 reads CASSLDSGNQPQHF. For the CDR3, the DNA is TGCGCCAGCAGCCTAGATAGCGGCAATCAGCCCCAGCATTTT.

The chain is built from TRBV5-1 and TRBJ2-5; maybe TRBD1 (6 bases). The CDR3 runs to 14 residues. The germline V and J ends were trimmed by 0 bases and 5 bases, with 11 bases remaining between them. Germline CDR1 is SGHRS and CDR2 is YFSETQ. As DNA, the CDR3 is TGCGCCAGCAGCTTGGCAGGGGCTAGGGAGACCCAGTACTTC. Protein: CASSLAGARETQYF.

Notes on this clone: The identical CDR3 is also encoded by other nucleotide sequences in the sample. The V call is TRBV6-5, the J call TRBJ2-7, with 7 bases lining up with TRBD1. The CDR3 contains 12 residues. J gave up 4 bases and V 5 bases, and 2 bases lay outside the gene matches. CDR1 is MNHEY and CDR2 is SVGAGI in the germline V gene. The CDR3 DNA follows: TGTGCCAGCAGTGAACAGGGGTACGAGCAGTACTTC. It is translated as CASSEQGYEQYF.

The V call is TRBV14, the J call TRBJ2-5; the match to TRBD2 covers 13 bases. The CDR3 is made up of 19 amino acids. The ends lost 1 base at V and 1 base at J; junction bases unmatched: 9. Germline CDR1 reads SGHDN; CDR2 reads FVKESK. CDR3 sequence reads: CASSQGLAGGPTFQETQYF. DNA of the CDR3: TGTGCCAGCAGCCAAGGACTAGCGGGAGGTCCGACCTTCCAAGAGACCCAGTACTTC.

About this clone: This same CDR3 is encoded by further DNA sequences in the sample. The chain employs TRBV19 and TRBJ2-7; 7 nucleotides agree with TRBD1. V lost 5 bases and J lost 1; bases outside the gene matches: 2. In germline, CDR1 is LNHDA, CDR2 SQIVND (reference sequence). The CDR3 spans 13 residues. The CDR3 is CASSQQGSYEQYF. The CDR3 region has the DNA TGTGCCAGTAGTCAACAGGGGTCCTACGAGCAGTACTTC.

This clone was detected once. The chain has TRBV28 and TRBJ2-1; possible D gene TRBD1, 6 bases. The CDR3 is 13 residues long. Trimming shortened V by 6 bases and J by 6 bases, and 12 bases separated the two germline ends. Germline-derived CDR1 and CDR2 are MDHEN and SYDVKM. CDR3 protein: CASSPGDINEQFF. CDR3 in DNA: TGTGCCAGCAGCCCCGGGGACATCAATGAGCAGTTCTTC.

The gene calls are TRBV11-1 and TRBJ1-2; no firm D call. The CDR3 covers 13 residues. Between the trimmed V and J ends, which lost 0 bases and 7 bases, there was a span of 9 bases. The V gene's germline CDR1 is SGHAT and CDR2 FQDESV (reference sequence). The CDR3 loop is CASSLAGSGGYTF. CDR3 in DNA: TGTGCCAGCAGCTTAGCAGGGAGCGGTGGCTACACCTTC.

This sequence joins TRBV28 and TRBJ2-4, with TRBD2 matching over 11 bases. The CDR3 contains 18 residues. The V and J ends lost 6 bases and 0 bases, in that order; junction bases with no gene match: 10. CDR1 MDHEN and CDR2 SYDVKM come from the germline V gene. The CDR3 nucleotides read TGTGCCAGCAGCCCCGGGGCTAGCGGGAGGATAGCCAAAAACATTCAGTACTTC. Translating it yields CASSPGASGRIAKNIQYF.

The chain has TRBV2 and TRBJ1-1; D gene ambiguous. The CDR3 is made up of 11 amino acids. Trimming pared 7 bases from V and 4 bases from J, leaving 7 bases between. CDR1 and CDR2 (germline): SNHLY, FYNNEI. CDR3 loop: CASNRGTEAFF. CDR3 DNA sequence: TGTGCCAGCAATCGGGGCACTGAAGCTTTCTTT.

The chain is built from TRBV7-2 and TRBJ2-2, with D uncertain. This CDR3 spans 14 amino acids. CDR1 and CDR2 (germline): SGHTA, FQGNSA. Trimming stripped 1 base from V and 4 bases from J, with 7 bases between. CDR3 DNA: TGTGCCAGCAGCTTAGTACCCGGCACCGGGGAGCTGTTTTTT. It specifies CASSLVPGTGELFF.

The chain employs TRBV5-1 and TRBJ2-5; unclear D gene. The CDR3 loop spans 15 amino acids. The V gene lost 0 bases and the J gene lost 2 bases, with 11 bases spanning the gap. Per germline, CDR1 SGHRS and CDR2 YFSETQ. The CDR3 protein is CASSLGPRSQETQYF. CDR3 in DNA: TGCGCCAGCAGCTTGGGCCCCCGATCGCAAGAGACCCAGTACTTC.

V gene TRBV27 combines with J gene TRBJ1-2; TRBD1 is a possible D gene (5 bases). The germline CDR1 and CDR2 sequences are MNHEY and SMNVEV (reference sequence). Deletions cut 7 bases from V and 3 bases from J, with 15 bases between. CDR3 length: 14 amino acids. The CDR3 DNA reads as TGTGCCAGCACCCCCCGGGGGGGATACTATGGCTACACCTTC. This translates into CASTPRGGYYGYTF.

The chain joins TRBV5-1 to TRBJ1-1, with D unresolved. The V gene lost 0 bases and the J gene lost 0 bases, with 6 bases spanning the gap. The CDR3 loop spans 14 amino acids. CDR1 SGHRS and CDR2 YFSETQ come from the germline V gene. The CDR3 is CASSLVQMNTEAFF. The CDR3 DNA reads TGCGCCAGCAGCTTGGTACAGATGAACACTGAAGCTTTCTTT. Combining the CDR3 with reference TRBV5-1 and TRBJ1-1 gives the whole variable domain KAGVTQTPRYLIKTRGQQVTLSCSPISGHRSVSWYQQTPGQGLQFLFEYFSETQRNKGNFPGRFSGRQFSNSRSEMNVSTLELGDSALYLCASSLVQMNTEAFFGQGTRLTVV.

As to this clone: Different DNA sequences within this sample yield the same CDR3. The CDR3 spells CAWSTGGTDTQYF. Here the CDR3 DNA reads TGTGCCTGGAGTACTGGGGGTACAGATACGCAGTATTTT. This chain uses TRBV30 with TRBJ2-3; D assignment may be TRBD1 or TRBD2 (5 bases each). V was cut by 2 bases and J by 3 bases, with 9 bases left in between. The CDR3 loop spans 13 amino acids. CDR1 is GTSNPN, CDR2 SVGIG, per germline (reference sequence).

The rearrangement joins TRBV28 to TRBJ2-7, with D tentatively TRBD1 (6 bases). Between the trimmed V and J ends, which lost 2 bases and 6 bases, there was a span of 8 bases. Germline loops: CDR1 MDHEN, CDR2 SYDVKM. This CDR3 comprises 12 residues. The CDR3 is CASSLQDSEQYF. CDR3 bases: TGTGCCAGCAGTTTACAGGACAGCGAGCAGTACTTC.

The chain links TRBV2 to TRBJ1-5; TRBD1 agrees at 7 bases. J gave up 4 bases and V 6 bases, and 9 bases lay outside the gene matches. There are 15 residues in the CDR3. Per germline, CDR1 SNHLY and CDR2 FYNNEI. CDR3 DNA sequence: TGTGCCAGCAGCGACAGGGAAGAGGGGAATCAGCCCCAGCATTTT. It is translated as CASSDREEGNQPQHF.